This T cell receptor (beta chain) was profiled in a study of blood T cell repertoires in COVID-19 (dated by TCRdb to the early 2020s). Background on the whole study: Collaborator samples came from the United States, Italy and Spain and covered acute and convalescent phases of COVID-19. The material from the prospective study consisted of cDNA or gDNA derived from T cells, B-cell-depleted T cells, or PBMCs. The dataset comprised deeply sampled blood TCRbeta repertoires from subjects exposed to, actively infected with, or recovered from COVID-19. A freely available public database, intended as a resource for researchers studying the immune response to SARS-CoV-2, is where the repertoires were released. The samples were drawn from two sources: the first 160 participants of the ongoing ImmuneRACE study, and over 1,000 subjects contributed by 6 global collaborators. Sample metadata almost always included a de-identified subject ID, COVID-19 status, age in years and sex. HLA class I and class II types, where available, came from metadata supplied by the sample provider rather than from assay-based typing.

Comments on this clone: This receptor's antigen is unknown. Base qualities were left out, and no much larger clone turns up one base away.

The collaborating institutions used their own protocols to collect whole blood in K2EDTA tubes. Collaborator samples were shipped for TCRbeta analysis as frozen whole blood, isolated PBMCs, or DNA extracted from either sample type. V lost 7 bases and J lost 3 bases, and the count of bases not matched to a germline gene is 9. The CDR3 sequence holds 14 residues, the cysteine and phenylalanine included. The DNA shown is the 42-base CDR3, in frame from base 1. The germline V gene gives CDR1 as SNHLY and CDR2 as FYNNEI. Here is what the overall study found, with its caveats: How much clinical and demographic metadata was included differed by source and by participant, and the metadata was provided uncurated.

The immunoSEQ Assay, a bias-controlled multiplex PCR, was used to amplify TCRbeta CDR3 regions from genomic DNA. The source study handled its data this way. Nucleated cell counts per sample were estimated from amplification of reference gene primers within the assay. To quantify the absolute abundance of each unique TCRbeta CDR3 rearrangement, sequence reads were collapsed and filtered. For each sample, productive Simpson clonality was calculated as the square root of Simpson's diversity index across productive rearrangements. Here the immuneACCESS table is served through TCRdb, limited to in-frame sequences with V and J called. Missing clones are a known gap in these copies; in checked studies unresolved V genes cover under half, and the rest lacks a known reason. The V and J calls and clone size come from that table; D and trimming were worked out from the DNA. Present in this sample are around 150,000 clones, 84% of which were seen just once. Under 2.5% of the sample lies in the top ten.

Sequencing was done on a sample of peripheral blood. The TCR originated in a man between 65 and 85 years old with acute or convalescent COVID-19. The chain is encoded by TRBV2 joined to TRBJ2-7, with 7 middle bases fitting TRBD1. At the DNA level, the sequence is TGTGCCAGCACTTCGACAGGGACATACTACGAGCAGTACTTC. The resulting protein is CASTSTGTYYEQYF.